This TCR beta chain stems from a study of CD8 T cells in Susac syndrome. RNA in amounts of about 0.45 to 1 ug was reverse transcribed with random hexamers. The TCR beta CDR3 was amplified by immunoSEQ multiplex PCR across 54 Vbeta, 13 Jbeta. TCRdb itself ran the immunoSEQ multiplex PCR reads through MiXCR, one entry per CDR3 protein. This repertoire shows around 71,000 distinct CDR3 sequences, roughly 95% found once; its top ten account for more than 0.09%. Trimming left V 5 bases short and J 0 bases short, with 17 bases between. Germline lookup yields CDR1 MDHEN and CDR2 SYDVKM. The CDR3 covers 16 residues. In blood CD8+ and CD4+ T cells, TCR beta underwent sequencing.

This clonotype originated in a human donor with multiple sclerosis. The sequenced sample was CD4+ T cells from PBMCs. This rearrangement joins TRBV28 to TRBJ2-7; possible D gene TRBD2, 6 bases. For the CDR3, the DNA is TGTGCCAGCAGTCCCTCCGATGTGGAGGGCTCCTACGAGCAGTACTTC. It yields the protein CASSPSDVEGSYEQYF.